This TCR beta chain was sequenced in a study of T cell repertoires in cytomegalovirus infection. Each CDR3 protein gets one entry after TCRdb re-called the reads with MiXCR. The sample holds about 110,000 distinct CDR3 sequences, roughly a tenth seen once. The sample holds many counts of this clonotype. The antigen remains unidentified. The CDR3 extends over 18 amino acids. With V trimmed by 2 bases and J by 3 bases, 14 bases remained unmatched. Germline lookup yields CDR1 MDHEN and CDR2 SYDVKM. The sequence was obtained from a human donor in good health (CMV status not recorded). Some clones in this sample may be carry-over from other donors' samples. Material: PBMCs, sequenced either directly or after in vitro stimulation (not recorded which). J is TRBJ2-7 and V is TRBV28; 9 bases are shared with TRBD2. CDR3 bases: TGTGCCAGCAGTTTACGCCTCCGACATCTAGCGGGGATCTACGAGCAGTACTTC. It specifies CASSLRLRHLAGIYEQYF.